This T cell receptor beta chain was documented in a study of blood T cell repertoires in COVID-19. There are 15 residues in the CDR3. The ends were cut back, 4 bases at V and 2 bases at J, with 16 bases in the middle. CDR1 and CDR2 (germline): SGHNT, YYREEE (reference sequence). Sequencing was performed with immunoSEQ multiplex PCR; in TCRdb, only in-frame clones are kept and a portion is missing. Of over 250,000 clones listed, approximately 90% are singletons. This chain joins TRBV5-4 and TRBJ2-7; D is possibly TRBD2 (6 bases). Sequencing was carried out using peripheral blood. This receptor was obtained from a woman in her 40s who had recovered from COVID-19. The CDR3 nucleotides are TGTGCCAGCAGCCCAGGGCAGGGAGGTACCTACGAGCAGTACTTC. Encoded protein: CASSPGQGGTYEQYF.